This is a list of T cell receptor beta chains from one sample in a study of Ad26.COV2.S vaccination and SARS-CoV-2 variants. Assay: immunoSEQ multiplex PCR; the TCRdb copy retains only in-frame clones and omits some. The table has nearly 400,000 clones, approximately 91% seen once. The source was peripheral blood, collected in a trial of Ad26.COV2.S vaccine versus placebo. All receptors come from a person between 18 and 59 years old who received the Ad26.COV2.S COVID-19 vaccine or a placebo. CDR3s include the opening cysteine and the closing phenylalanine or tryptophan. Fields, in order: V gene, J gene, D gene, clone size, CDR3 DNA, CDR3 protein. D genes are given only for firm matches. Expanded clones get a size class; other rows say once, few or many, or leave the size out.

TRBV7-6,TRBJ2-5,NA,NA,TGTGCCAGCAGCGCCTCCTCAGGGATCTTCAGGGAGACCCAGTACTTC,CASSASSGIFRETQYF
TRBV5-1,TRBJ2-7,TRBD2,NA,TGCGCCAGCAGCTTTAGCGGGAGGGCCTACGAGCAGTACTTC,CASSFSGRAYEQYF
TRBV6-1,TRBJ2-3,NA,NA,TGTGCCAGCAGTGAAAGGGGCCACACAGATACGCAGTATTTT,CASSERGHTDTQYF
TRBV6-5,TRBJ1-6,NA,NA,TGTGCCAGCAGTTACCGGGGGGCTCAAGGTTCACCCCTCCACTTT,CASSYRGAQGSPLHF
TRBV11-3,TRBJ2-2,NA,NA,TGTGCCTCGGGCGGGATCACCGGGGAGCTGTTTTTT,CASGGITGELFF
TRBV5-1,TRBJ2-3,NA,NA,TGCGCCAGCAGCTTGGGGGGACGGATTACAGATACGCAGTATTTT,CASSLGGRITDTQYF
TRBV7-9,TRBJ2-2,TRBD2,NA,TGTGCCAGCAGCTTAGTTGTAGCGGGAGTTAACGCCGGGGAGCTGTTTTTT,CASSLVVAGVNAGELFF
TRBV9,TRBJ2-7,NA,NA,TGTGCCAGCAGCGTAGGATCAAGCTCCTACGAGCAGTACTTC,CASSVGSSSYEQYF
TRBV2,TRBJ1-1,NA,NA,TGTGCCAGCACCTTCCCCGGCCCGGCGGACACTGAAGCTTTCTTT,CASTFPGPADTEAFF
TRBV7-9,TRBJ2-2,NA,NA,TGTGCCAGCAGCTCCCTGGACACCGGGGAGCTGTTTTTT,CASSSLDTGELFF
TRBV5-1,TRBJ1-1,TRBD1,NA,TGCGCCAGCAGCTCAGGACAGGTGAACACTGAAGCTTTCTTT,CASSSGQVNTEAFF
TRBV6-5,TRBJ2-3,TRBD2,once,TGTGCCAGCAGTTACCAACCGGGGGGTACGCAGTATTTT,CASSYQPGGTQYF
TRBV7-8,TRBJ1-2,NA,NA,TGTGCCAGCAGCTTAGCAATACGGTCTAACTATGGCTACACCTTC,CASSLAIRSNYGYTF
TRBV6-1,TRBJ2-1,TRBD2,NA,TGTGCCAGCAGTGAGACTAGCGGGAGGGCCTGGGCTCTTCGGAATGAGCAGTTCTTC,CASSETSGRAWALRNEQFF
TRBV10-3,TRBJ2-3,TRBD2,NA,TGTGCCATCAGTGACCCGGGACTAGCGGGAGTAGATACGCAGTATTTT,CAISDPGLAGVDTQYF
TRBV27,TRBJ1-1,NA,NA,TGTGCCAGCACTGCGGGCCGGGTTGAAGCTTTCTTT,CASTAGRVEAFF
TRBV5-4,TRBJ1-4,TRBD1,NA,TGTGCCAGCAGCGAAGGGACAGATGAAAAACTGTTTTTT,CASSEGTDEKLFF
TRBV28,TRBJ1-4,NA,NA,TGTGCCAGCAGTTCCTGGGGACGGATTAATGAAAAACTGTTTTTT,CASSSWGRINEKLFF
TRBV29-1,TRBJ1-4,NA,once,TGCAGCGTTGGGGACAACCCGAGGGAAAAACTGTTTTTT,CSVGDNPREKLFF
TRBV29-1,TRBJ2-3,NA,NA,TGCAGCGCCCGTCCTGTAGTAACGGATACGCAGTATTTT,CSARPVVTDTQYF